Listed below are T cell receptor beta chains from one sample, sequenced in a study of blood T cells in healthy people across ages. MiXCR, applied by TCRdb to the 5' RACE reads, yields one record per CDR3 protein. The sample yields approximately 800,000 distinct CDR3 sequences, around 36% seen once. Sequencing used blood. These receptors were obtained from a man younger than 35 in good health. CDR3s include the opening cysteine and the closing phenylalanine or tryptophan. Fields, in order: V gene, D gene, clone size, J gene, CDR3 protein, CDR3 DNA. D genes are given only for firm matches. Only part of the rows carry a size: once, few, many, or a class if the clone is expanded.

>TRBV12-3/TRBV12-4|NA|NA|TRBJ1-5
CASSSQDSPNQPQHF
TGTGCCAGCAGTTCCCAGGACAGTCCCAATCAGCCCCAGCATTTT
>TRBV6-5|NA|NA|TRBJ2-6
CASSPRVTGANVLTF
TGTGCCAGCAGCCCAAGGGTAACTGGGGCCAACGTCCTGACTTTC
>TRBV15|NA|few|TRBJ2-3
CATSRRGPTDTQYF
TGTGCCACCAGCAGGAGGGGCCCCACAGATACGCAGTATTTT
>TRBV29-1|NA|many|TRBJ2-7
CSVVGPNEQYF
TGCAGCGTTGTTGGGCCAAACGAGCAGTACTTC
>TRBV15|NA|many|TRBJ2-4
CATSRDGEGRDYLLAKNIQYF
TGTGCCACCAGCAGAGATGGTGAGGGCAGGGATTACCTTTTAGCCAAAAACATTCAGTACTTC
>TRBV2|NA|many|TRBJ2-5
CASTGDKETQYF
TGTGCCAGCACCGGCGACAAAGAGACCCAGTACTTC
>TRBV7-3|TRBD2|NA|TRBJ2-3
CASSLTPGLAGGPDTQYF
TGTGCCAGCAGCCTCACTCCGGGACTAGCGGGGGGGCCAGATACGCAGTATTTT
>TRBV28|NA|few|TRBJ1-2
CATDRGPYGYTF
TGTGCCACCGACCGGGGGCCCTATGGCTACACCTTC
>TRBV20-1|NA|NA|TRBJ1-2
CSARDWGGIYGYTF
TGCAGTGCTAGAGATTGGGGGGGTATCTATGGCTACACCTTC
>TRBV7-9|NA|NA|TRBJ2-3
CASSGDGSTDTQYF
TGTGCCAGCAGCGGGGACGGATCCACAGATACGCAGTATTTT
>TRBV20-1|NA|few|TRBJ1-1
CSAVGLSNTEAFF
TGCAGTGCCGTGGGACTTTCTAACACTGAAGCTTTCTTT
>TRBV7-9|NA|many|TRBJ2-5
CASSSGQWETQYF
TGTGCCAGCAGCTCCGGACAGTGGGAGACCCAGTACTTC
>TRBV6-2/TRBV6-3|NA|NA|TRBJ2-7
CASSYRNRVYEQYF
TGTGCCAGCAGTTACAGGAACAGGGTCTACGAGCAGTACTTC
>TRBV5-5|NA|few|TRBJ2-3
CASSSEGLSTDTQYF
TGTGCCAGCAGTTCGGAGGGGTTGAGCACAGATACGCAGTATTTT
>TRBV20-1|NA|few|TRBJ1-1
CSARGGGVRRNTEAFF
TGCAGTGCTAGAGGAGGCGGGGTGAGGAGGAACACTGAAGCTTTCTTT
>TRBV10-3|TRBD1|NA|TRBJ1-1
CAISHRPGGVEAFF
TGTGCCATCAGCCATCGACCAGGGGGCGTTGAAGCTTTCTTT
>TRBV12-3/TRBV12-4|NA|NA|TRBJ2-1
CASSLLGGRNNEQFF
TGTGCCAGCAGTTTACTCGGGGGGCGTAACAATGAGCAGTTCTTC
>TRBV20-1|NA|NA|TRBJ1-1
CSAGRGGDMLNTEAFF
TGCAGTGCTGGAAGGGGGGGGGACATGCTGAACACTGAAGCTTTCTTT
>TRBV20-1|NA|few|TRBJ2-3
CSAREQRPYTDTQYF
TGCAGTGCTAGAGAACAGAGGCCATACACAGATACGCAGTATTTT
>TRBV7-2|NA|NA|TRBJ1-2
CASSTGSRLYGYTF
TGTGCCAGCAGCACCGGGTCACGTCTCTATGGCTACACCTTC
>TRBV20-1|NA|NA|TRBJ1-2
CSATTENYGYTF
TGCAGTGCTACTACAGAAAACTATGGCTACACCTTC
>TRBV27|NA|NA|TRBJ1-2
CASSSGAQSYGYTF
TGTGCCAGCAGTTCGGGGGCTCAGAGCTATGGCTACACCTTC
>TRBV6-5|NA|few|TRBJ1-2
CASSYRRPGGYGYTF
TGTGCCAGCAGTTACCGACGCCCCGGGGGATATGGCTACACCTTC
>TRBV2|TRBD1|once|TRBJ2-7
CANRGFEQYF
TGTGCCAACAGGGGATTCGAGCAGTACTTC
>TRBV6-6|NA|NA|TRBJ1-1
CAGRAPMNTEAFF
TGTGCCGGCAGGGCGCCGATGAACACTGAAGCTTTCTTT
>TRBV29-1|NA|NA|TRBJ2-7
CSPPSHRDRSYEQYF
TGCAGCCCCCCATCGCATCGTGATCGGTCCTACGAGCAGTACTTC
>TRBV21-1|NA|NA|TRBJ2-2
CASSKVHRENTGELFF
TGTGCCAGCAGCAAAGTCCACAGGGAAAACACCGGGGAGCTGTTTTTT
>TRBV7-2|NA|NA|TRBJ1-1
CASSAYLNTEAFF
TGTGCCAGCAGCGCCTACCTGAACACTGAAGCTTTCTTT
>TRBV7-2|TRBD1|many|TRBJ2-3
CASSSRSGQSTDTQYF
TGTGCCAGCAGCTCCCGTTCGGGACAGAGCACAGATACGCAGTATTTT
>TRBV12-3/TRBV12-4|NA|NA|TRBJ2-3
CASSPLGFADMQYF
TGTGCCAGCAGTCCCTTGGGGTTCGCAGATATGCAGTATTTT
>TRBV7-2|NA|NA|TRBJ2-1
CASSLSQGNNEQFF
TGTGCCAGCAGCTTAAGTCAGGGAAACAATGAGCAGTTCTTC
>TRBV6-6|TRBD2|NA|TRBJ2-7
CASSYSWASGSYEQYF
TGTGCCAGCAGTTACTCGTGGGCTAGCGGATCCTACGAGCAGTACTTC
>TRBV27|TRBD1|NA|TRBJ2-7
CASSSLLDRGSSYEQYF
TGTGCCAGCAGTTCCCTTCTAGACAGGGGGAGCTCCTACGAGCAGTACTTC
>TRBV4-3|NA|few|TRBJ2-2
CASSQETGQNTGELFF
TGCGCCAGCAGCCAAGAAACGGGACAGAACACCGGGGAGCTGTTTTTT
>TRBV4-2|NA|NA|TRBJ2-1
CASNHGASSYNEQFF
TGTGCCAGCAACCATGGGGCGAGCTCCTACAATGAGCAGTTCTTC
>TRBV12-3/TRBV12-4|NA|NA|TRBJ2-2
CASSLGFGQPTGELFF
TGTGCCAGCAGCTTAGGGTTTGGACAGCCCACCGGGGAGCTGTTTTTT
>TRBV6-6|TRBD1|few|TRBJ1-5
CARVDRVAYQPQHF
TGTGCCAGAGTTGACAGGGTAGCCTATCAGCCCCAGCATTTT
>TRBV9|TRBD1|few|TRBJ2-7
CASSSNPRTGTTYEQYF
TGTGCCAGCAGCTCTAACCCTAGGACAGGGACCACCTACGAGCAGTACTTC
>TRBV7-2|TRBD2|few|TRBJ2-5
CASSLLAGQGGETQYF
TGTGCCAGCAGCTTACTAGCGGGTCAAGGGGGAGAGACCCAGTACTTC
>TRBV10-3|NA|NA|TRBJ2-2
CAISTGRDTGELFF
TGTGCCATCAGTACTGGTCGGGACACCGGGGAGCTGTTTTTT
>TRBV12-3/TRBV12-4|TRBD2|few|TRBJ2-7
CASRLTSGGSYNEQYF
TGTGCCAGCAGATTGACTAGCGGGGGATCCTACAATGAGCAGTACTTC
>TRBV15|NA|NA|TRBJ2-2
CATSREGLLITNTGELFF
TGTGCCACCAGCAGAGAGGGACTTCTCATAACGAACACCGGGGAGCTGTTTTTT
>TRBV6-2/TRBV6-3|NA|few|TRBJ1-2
CAHGALGNYGYTF
TGTGCCCATGGAGCACTTGGAAACTATGGCTACACCTTC
>TRBV3-1|TRBD1|NA|TRBJ2-3
CASSPPPGQDKDTQYF
TGTGCCAGCAGCCCCCCCCCGGGACAGGATAAAGATACGCAGTATTTT
>TRBV27|TRBD2|NA|TRBJ2-3
CASRYSGYPSTDTQYF
TGTGCCAGTCGGTATAGCGGGTACCCTAGCACAGATACGCAGTATTTT